A selection of T cell receptor beta chains follows, all from one sample in a study of CD8+CD57+ T cells in acquired aplastic anemia. A single record per CDR3 protein comes from TCRdb applying MiXCR to the reads. The table includes about 170,000 distinct CDR3 sequences, roughly 63% detected once. The source material was sorted CD4+, CD8+, or CD8+CD57+ T cells (not recorded which) from PBMCs. Every receptor here comes from a human donor in good health. Each CDR3 is given with its conserved first and last residue. A D gene is named only where the DNA matches it firmly. Some rows have no size entry. The others give once, few or many, or a class for an expanded clone.

TRBJ2-5 | NA | TRBV2 | TRBD1 | CASSDGQGTPETQYF | TGTGCCAGCAGTGATGGACAGGGGACTCCAGAGACCCAGTACTTC
TRBJ1-4 | NA | TRBV20-1 | TRBD1 | CSARIGQGTTNGKLFF | TGCAGTGCTAGAATCGGACAGGGTACAACTAATGGAAAACTGTTTTTT
TRBJ2-1 | NA | TRBV24-1 | NA | CAATGISSYNEQFF | TGTGCCGCGACCGGTATCAGCTCCTACAATGAGCAGTTCTTC
TRBJ2-5 | NA | TRBV6-5 | TRBD1 | CASSGQGETQYF | TGTGCCAGCAGTGGACAGGGAGAGACCCAGTACTTC
TRBJ1-4 | many | TRBV6-5 | TRBD1 | CASSSSRTGDREKLFF | TGTGCCAGCAGTTCTTCCCGGACAGGAGATCGTGAAAAACTGTTTTTT
TRBJ1-2 | NA | TRBV2 | TRBD1 | CASSEAQYRDSYGYTF | TGTGCCAGCAGTGAAGCCCAATATCGGGACAGCTATGGCTACACCTTC
TRBJ2-3 | once | TRBV10-1 | NA | CASSSQRGTDTQYF | TGCGCCAGCAGTTCCCAGCGGGGCACAGATACGCAGTATTTT
TRBJ2-7 | NA | TRBV2 | TRBD1 | CASSGTGWLVGEQYF | TGCGCCAGCAGCGGGACAGGGTGGCTCGTTGGCGAGCAGTACTTC
TRBJ1-6 | few | TRBV15 | NA | CATSSDKQGMPNSPLHF | TGTGCCACCAGCAGCGACAAACAGGGAATGCCTAATTCACCCCTCCACTTT
TRBJ1-1 | NA | TRBV20-1 | NA | CSATSPQSPKNTEAFF | TGCAGTGCCACGAGTCCGCAAAGCCCTAAGAACACTGAAGCTTTCTTT
TRBJ2-2 | NA | TRBV7-9 | NA | CASSLDRPLAGQGANTGELFF | TGTGCCAGCAGCTTAGATCGTCCGCTAGCGGGACAGGGTGCGAACACCGGGGAGCTGTTTTTT
TRBJ2-2 | many | TRBV29-1 | TRBD1 | CSVKGGQGASGELFF | TGCAGCGTTAAAGGGGGACAGGGGGCCTCCGGGGAGCTGTTTTTT
TRBJ2-1 | once | TRBV7-2 | NA | CASSLVGVNEQFF | TGTGCCAGCAGCTTAGTTGGGGTCAATGAGCAGTTCTTC
TRBJ2-7 | many | TRBV2 | TRBD2 | CASRNIPGREVPYEQYF | TGTGCCAGCAGGAACATCCCGGGGCGGGAGGTTCCCTACGAGCAGTACTTC
TRBJ2-7 | once | TRBV14 | NA | CASKSGPNYEQYF | TGTGCCAGCAAAAGCGGACCCAATTACGAGCAGTACTTC
TRBJ2-1 | NA | TRBV24-1 | TRBD1 | CATSDRTGGSLNEQFF | TGTGCCACCAGTGACCGTACAGGGGGCAGTTTAAATGAGCAGTTCTTC
TRBJ1-5 | once | TRBV24-1 | NA | CATSDPGSNQPQHF | TGTGCCACCAGTGACCCAGGTAGCAATCAGCCCCAGCATTTT